This T cell receptor (beta chain) originates from a study of shared clonotypes between healthy human individuals. As for the study in general: Two women and a few men aged 18 to 49 served as donors. Per-donor plates numbered three CD4 naive, three CD4 memory, two CD8 naive and one CD8 memory. Whole-study results and caveats: Among a handful of donors, roughly 5% of naive CD4 clonotypes were found in common. Relative to clonotypes present in all four donors, those not shared had lower generation probabilities.

Cells designated naive CD8 were CD45RO-negative and were positively selected for CCR7, with terminally differentiated effector memory CD45RA+ cells excluded. Generated by immunoSEQ multiplex PCR, the TCRdb table keeps only in-frame clones and is missing some. The data hold nearly 2 million clones, with about 95% observed a single time. The germline CDR1 and CDR2 sequences are SGHTA and FQGNSA. The CDR3 totals 12 residues. Trimming took 3 bases from V and 5 from J, leaving 7 bases between them. As for this clone: The antigen is unknown.

The sequence derives from a man aged 18-30 years in good health. Sequencing was done on a sample of naive CD8+ T cells sorted from blood. The chain is built from TRBV7-2 and TRBJ1-1; D not certain. The CDR3 reads CASSFLVTEAFF. The CDR3 DNA reads TGTGCCAGCAGCTTTTTGGTAACTGAAGCTTTCTTT.